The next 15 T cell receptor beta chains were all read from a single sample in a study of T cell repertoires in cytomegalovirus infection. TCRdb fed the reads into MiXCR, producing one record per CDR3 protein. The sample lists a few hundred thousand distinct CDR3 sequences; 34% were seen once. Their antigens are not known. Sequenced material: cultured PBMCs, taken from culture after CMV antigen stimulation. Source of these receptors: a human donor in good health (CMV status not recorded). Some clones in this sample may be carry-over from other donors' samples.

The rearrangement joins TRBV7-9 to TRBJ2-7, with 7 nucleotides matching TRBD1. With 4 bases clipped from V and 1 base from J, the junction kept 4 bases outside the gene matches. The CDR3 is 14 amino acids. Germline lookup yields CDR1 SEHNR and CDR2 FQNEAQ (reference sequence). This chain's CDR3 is CASSSPGQSYEQYF. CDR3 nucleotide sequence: TGTGCCAGCAGCTCCCCGGGACAGTCCTACGAGCAGTACTTC.

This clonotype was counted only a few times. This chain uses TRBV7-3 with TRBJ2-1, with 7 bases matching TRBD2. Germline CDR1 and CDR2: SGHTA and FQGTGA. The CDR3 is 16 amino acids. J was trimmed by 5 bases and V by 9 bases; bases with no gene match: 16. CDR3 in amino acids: CASKLQAGAEDNEQFF. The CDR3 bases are TGTGCCAGTAAGCTTCAGGCGGGAGCGGAGGACAATGAGCAGTTCTTC.

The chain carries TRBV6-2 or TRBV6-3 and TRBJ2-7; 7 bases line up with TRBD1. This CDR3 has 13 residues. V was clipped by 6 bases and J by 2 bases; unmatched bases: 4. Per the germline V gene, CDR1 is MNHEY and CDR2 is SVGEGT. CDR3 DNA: TGTGCCAGCAGCACAGGGGCGACCTACGAGCAGTACGTC. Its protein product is CASSTGATYEQYV.

DNA for the CDR3: TGCAGTGCTTCGGGACAGAACTATGGCTACACCTTC. This translates into CSASGQNYGYTF. This chain links TRBV20-1 with TRBJ1-2; TRBD1 agrees at 7 bases. Trimming at V came to 5 bases and at J to 2 bases, leaving 2 bases not matched to a gene. The CDR3 is made up of 12 amino acids. CDR1 is DFQATT and CDR2 is SNEGSKA in the germline V gene (reference sequence).

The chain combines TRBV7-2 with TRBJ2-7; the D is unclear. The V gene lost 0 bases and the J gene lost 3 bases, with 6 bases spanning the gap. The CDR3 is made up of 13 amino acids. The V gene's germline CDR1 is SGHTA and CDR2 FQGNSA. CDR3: CASSLARDYEQYF. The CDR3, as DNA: TGTGCCAGCAGCTTAGCCAGAGACTACGAGCAGTACTTC. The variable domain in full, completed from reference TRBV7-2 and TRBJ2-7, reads GAGVSQSPSNKVTEKGKDVELRCDPISGHTALYWYRQSLGQGLEFLIYFQGNSAPDKSGLPSDRFSAERTGGSVSTLTIQRTQQEDSAVYLCASSLARDYEQYFGPGTRLTVT.

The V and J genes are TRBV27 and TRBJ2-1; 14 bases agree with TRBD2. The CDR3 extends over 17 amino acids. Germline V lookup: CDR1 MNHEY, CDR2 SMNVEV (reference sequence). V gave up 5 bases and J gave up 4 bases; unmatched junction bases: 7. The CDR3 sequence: CASSPRTSGRPYNEQFF. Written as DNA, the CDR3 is TGTGCCAGCAGTCCACGGACTAGCGGGAGGCCTTACAATGAGCAGTTCTTC.

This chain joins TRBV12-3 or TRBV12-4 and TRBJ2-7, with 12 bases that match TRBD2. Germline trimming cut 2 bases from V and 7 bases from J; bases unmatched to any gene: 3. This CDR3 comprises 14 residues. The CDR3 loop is CASSLLAGGGEQYF. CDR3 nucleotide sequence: TGTGCCAGCAGTTTACTAGCGGGAGGGGGTGAGCAGTACTTC.

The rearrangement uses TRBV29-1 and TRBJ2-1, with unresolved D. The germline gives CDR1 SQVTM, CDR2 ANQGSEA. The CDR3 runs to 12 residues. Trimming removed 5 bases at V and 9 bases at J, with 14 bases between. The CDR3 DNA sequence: TGCAGCGTTCCCGGCCCACGCGGTGAGCAGTTCTTC. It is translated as CSVPGPRGEQFF.

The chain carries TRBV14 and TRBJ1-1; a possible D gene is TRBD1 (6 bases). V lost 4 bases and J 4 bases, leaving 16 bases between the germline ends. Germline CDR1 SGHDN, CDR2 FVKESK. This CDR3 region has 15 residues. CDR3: CASSPIRGWGTEAFF. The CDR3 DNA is TGTGCCAGCAGCCCTATCAGGGGTTGGGGCACTGAAGCTTTCTTT.

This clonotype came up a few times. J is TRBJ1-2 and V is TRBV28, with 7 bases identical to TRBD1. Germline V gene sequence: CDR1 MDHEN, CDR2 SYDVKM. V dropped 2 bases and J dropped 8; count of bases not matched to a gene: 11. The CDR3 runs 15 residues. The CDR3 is CASSLGAQGIRGYTF. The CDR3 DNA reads TGTGCCAGCAGTTTAGGGGCACAGGGGATTCGCGGCTACACCTTC.

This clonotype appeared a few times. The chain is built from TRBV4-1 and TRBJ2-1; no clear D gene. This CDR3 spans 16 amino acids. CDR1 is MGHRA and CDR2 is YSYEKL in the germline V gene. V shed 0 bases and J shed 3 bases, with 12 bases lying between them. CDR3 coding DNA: TGCGCCAGCAGCCAAGATAGGGAACTTAACTACAATGAGCAGTTCTTC. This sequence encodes CASSQDRELNYNEQFF.

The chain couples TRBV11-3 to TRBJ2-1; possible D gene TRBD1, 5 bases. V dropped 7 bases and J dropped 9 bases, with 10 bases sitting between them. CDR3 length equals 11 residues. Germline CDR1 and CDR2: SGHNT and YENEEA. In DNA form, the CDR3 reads TGTGCCAGCAAAGGGGCCGGTGAGCAGTTCTTC. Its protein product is CASKGAGEQFF.

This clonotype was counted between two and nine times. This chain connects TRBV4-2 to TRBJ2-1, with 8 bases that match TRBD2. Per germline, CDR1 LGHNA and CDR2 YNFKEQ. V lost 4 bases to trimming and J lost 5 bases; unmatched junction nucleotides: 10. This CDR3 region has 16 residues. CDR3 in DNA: TGTGCCAGCAGCCCCCGTACAGCGGGAGAACACAATGAGCAGTTCTTC. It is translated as CASSPRTAGEHNEQFF.

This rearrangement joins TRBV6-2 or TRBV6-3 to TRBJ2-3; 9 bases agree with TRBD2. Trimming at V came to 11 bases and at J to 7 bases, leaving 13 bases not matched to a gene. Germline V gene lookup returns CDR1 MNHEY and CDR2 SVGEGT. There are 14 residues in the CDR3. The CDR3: CAASRREGPYTQYF. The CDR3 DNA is TGTGCCGCCAGCCGGCGGGAGGGCCCGTATACGCAGTATTTT.

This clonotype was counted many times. The chain's CDR3 is CASSLLTVHNEQFF. As DNA, the CDR3 is TGTGCCAGCAGCTTACTGACTGTACACAATGAGCAGTTCTTC. The V gene is TRBV7-2, the J gene TRBJ2-1; no firm D call. CDR3 size: 14 residues. Between the trimmed V and J ends, which lost 2 bases and 5 bases, there was a span of 10 bases. Germline V gene lookup returns CDR1 SGHTA and CDR2 FQGNSA.